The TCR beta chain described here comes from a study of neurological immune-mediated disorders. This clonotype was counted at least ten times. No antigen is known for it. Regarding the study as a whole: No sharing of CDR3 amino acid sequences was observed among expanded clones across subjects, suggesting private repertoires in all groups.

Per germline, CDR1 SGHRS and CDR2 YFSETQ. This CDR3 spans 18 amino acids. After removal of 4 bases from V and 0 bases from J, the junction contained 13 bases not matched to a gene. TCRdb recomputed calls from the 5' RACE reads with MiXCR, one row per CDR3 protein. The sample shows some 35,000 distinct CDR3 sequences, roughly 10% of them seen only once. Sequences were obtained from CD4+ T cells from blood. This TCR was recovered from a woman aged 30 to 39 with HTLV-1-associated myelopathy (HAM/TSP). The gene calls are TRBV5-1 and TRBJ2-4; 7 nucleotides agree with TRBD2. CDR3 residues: CASSTVGGAGEAKNIQYF. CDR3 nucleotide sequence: TGCGCCAGCAGCACGGTCGGGGGTGCGGGGGAAGCCAAAAACATTCAGTACTTC.